Detailed here is one TCR beta chain. V was shortened by 0 bases and J by 9 bases, with 9 bases between the two germline ends. The CDR3 spans 13 residues. Germline V lookup: CDR1 WSHSY, CDR2 SAAADI. Noted time point: longitudinal time-point 1 (baseline). The entry originates in a study of neurological immune-mediated disorders. TCRdb passed the 5' RACE reads through MiXCR, listing each CDR3 protein once. The top ten hold 6.5% to 8.5% of the sample, which has 55,000 to 65,000 distinct CDR3 sequences, about 10% seen once. This chain uses TRBV10-2 with TRBJ1-5; D gene ambiguous. The receptor was isolated from a male donor with HTLV-1-associated myelopathy (HAM/TSP). Sequencing was performed on PBMCs. CDR3 sequence reads: CASSESDWAPQHF. In DNA, the CDR3 is TGCGCCAGCAGTGAGTCGGACTGGGCGCCCCAGCATTTT.